One sample yielded the 3 T cell receptor beta chains listed below, sequenced in a study of blood T cell repertoires in COVID-19. Measured with immunoSEQ multiplex PCR; TCRdb has only the in-frame clones, and not every one. Here the sample spans about 200,000 clones, roughly 84% being singletons. Material: peripheral blood. The origin of the receptors is a man aged 50 to 60 with COVID-19, enrolled during active disease.

The V call is TRBV19, the J call TRBJ2-7; 7 bases are a match to TRBD1. The CDR3 sequence is 14 residues long. Germline V gene sequence: CDR1 LNHDA, CDR2 SQIVND (reference sequence). Trimming cost V 5 bases and J 13 bases; bases outside gene matches: 17. In nucleotides, the CDR3 is TGTGCCAGTAGTCTTTCGTCGCCTGACAGGGTGATTTACTTC. This gives the protein CASSLSSPDRVIYF.

The chain has TRBV4-1 and TRBJ1-2, with no clear D. Trimming pared 1 base from V and 4 bases from J, leaving 16 bases between. The CDR3 has 16 amino acids. CDR1 and CDR2 (germline): MGHRA, YSYEKL. The CDR3, as DNA: TGCGCCAGCAGCCAAGCGCACCTCGCCCTCGGCTATGGCTACACCTTC. This sequence encodes CASSQAHLALGYGYTF.

This clone occurred once. This chain joins TRBV11-1 and TRBJ2-1; TRBD2 aligns across 11 bases. Per germline, CDR1 SGHAT and CDR2 FQDESV (reference sequence). V shed 1 base and J 8 bases; nucleotides not matched to a gene: 4. The CDR3 extends over 15 amino acids. In nucleotides, the CDR3 is TGTGCCAGCAGCTTAGTAGCGGGAGGGTTCTATGAGCAGTTCTTC. This codes for CASSLVAGGFYEQFF.